This T cell receptor (beta chain) was sequenced during a study of T cell changes during pregnancy in multiple sclerosis. This clone appeared once. Produced via immunoSEQ multiplex PCR; TCRdb's table is partial and in-frame only. The sample contains fewer than 55,000 clones, about 90% of which appear only once. The receptor was isolated from a female donor with multiple sclerosis, enrolled in a pregnancy study. Here the sequenced sample was CD4+ T cells from peripheral blood mononuclear cells, taken in the third trimester of pregnancy.

The CDR3 sequence is CASSPQTPGVNEQFF. In nucleotides, the CDR3 is TGTGCCAGCTCACCACAAACACCAGGGGTCAATGAGCAGTTCTTC. The genes are TRBV18 and TRBJ2-1; TRBD1 might be the D (6 bases). V was pared by 1 base and J by 6 bases, with 13 bases between. The germline CDR1 and CDR2 sequences are KGHSH and LQKENI. The CDR3 extends over 15 amino acids.